The 20 T cell receptor beta chains below come from one sample, sequenced in a study of T cells in Graves' hyperthyroidism and ophthalmopathy. TCR beta CDR3 region amplification was performed from RNA transcripts. A set of HTBI primers served as the primers for a first-round RT-PCR of the TCR CDR3. One entry per CDR3 protein, called by TCRdb with MiXCR from the multiplex PCR reads. The table has under 400,000 distinct CDR3 sequences, approximately 15% seen once. Sequencing was carried out using blood. These receptors all come from a woman under 30 with Graves' hyperthyroidism that later progressed to Graves' ophthalmopathy.

This clonotype was seen more than once but under ten times. The chain combines TRBV6-2 or TRBV6-3 with TRBJ1-1; a weak D match, TRBD1 (5 bases). The CDR3 has 16 amino acids. The germline CDR1 and CDR2 sequences are MNHEY and SVGEGT. The V end lost 2 bases, the J end lost 5 bases, and 18 bases lay between the germline ends. The chain's CDR3 is CASSYMMVGVETEAFF. CDR3 bases: TGTGCCAGCAGTTACATGATGGTAGGGGTTGAGACTGAAGCTTTCTTT.

This clonotype has a count of ten or more. The genes are TRBV12-3 or TRBV12-4 and TRBJ2-5; TRBD2 agrees at 8 bases. With 2 bases clipped from V and 5 bases from J, the junction kept 19 bases outside the gene matches. The CDR3 extends over 19 amino acids. In DNA form, the CDR3 reads TGTGCCAGCAGTTTATTTTCGTTCTGGGCGGGAGGCGCCCGGGAGACCCAGTACTTC. Amino acids: CASSLFSFWAGGARETQYF.

There are a few counts of this clonotype. The gene calls are TRBV6-1 and TRBJ2-3; 9 nucleotides agree with TRBD1. Germline loops: CDR1 MNHNS, CDR2 SASEGT. CDR3 length: 17 amino acids. V was clipped by 5 bases and J by 2 bases; unmatched bases: 11. CDR3 amino acids: CASSRQRTGDSTDTQYF. Written as DNA, the CDR3 is TGTGCCAGCAGTCGGCAAAGGACAGGGGACTCCACAGATACGCAGTATTTT.

A few counts support this clonotype. A read error may account for a junction end that differs from germline. The chain joins TRBV2 to TRBJ1-1, with D unresolved. CDR3 length: 10 residues. Germline loops: CDR1 SNHLY, CDR2 FYNNEI. CDR3 coding DNA: TGTGCCAGCATGCTGACTGAAGCTCTCTTT. This encodes CASMLTEALF.

The chain couples TRBV28 to TRBJ2-2; perhaps TRBD1 as D (6 bases). The CDR3 loop spans 14 amino acids. Germline V CDR1 and CDR2: MDHEN, SYDVKM. The V end lost 6 bases, the J end lost 4 bases, and 12 bases lay between the germline ends. The CDR3 nucleotides read TGTGCCAGCAGGCGTACAGGGTTCACCGGGGAGCTGTTTTTT. It specifies CASRRTGFTGELFF. Complete variable domain (other parts from reference TRBV28 and TRBJ2-2): DVKVTQSSRYLVKRTGEKVFLECVQDMDHENMFWYRQDPGLGLRLIYFSYDVKMKEKGDIPEGYSVSREKKERFSLILESASTNQTSMYLCASRRTGFTGELFFGEGSRLTVL.

The V gene is TRBV10-3, the J gene TRBJ1-2; the match to TRBD1 covers 9 bases. The V segment lost 9 bases and the J segment 2 bases; nucleotides outside the gene matches: 7. This CDR3 has 14 residues. Germline V gene lookup returns CDR1 ENHRY and CDR2 SYGVKD. The CDR3 is CAIPRDRENYGYTF. The CDR3 region has the DNA TGTGCCATTCCTAGGGACAGGGAAAACTATGGCTACACCTTC.

This chain uses TRBV12-3 or TRBV12-4 with TRBJ2-7; 8 bases align to TRBD2. Trimming at V came to 6 bases and at J to 2 bases, leaving 15 bases not matched to a gene. The CDR3 has 17 amino acids. CDR3 bases: TGTGCCAGCAGCCTTGATAATTGGGCTAGCGGGCCCTACGAGCAGTACTTC. Translated: CASSLDNWASGPYEQYF.

This chain uses TRBV5-1 with TRBJ1-2; 9 bases fit TRBD1. CDR3 length: 15 residues. Trimming cost V 4 bases and J 3 bases; bases outside gene matches: 7. The germline V gene has CDR1 SGHRS and CDR2 YFSETQ. This CDR3 is CASSVTQGADYGYTF. The CDR3 nucleotides read TGCGCCAGCAGCGTAACACAGGGGGCGGACTATGGCTACACCTTC. Drawing the rest from reference TRBV5-1 and TRBJ1-2, the complete variable domain is KAGVTQTPRYLIKTRGQQVTLSCSPISGHRSVSWYQQTPGQGLQFLFEYFSETQRNKGNFPGRFSGRQFSNSRSEMNVSTLELGDSALYLCASSVTQGADYGYTFGSGTRLTVV.

This clonotype has ten or more counts. At one of its ends the junction is not consistent with the germline gene, which may arise from a read error. V usage is TRBV10-3 and J usage is TRBJ2-7; 11 positions agree with TRBD2. Germline V CDR1 and CDR2: ENHRY, SYGVKD. This CDR3 spans 15 amino acids. CDR3 DNA: TGTGCCAGCAGTAAGACTAGCGGGACGTCCTACGAGCAGTACTTC. Translating gives CASSKTSGTSYEQYF.

This clonotype was recorded at least ten times. The V call is TRBV13, the J call TRBJ2-3; TRBD2 aligns across 13 bases. The V and J ends lost 4 bases and 0 bases, in that order; junction bases with no gene match: 7. The germline V gene has CDR1 PRHDT and CDR2 FYEKMQ (reference sequence). The CDR3 has 18 amino acids. DNA for the CDR3: TGTGCCAGCAGCTCCGGGACTAGCGGGATCACTAGCACAGATACGCAGTATTTT. As protein: CASSSGTSGITSTDTQYF.

In this sample, this clonotype turned up many times. V is TRBV6-1 and J is TRBJ2-7; tentatively, D is TRBD2 (6 bases). The CDR3 has 16 amino acids. V was shortened by 2 bases and J by 2 bases, with 16 bases between the two germline ends. Germline values: CDR1 MNHNS, CDR2 SASEGT. In nucleotides, the CDR3 is TGTGCCAGCAGTGAATACCCGACTAGACTACCCTACGAGCAGTACTTC. It specifies CASSEYPTRLPYEQYF.

This clonotype was observed at least ten times. V and J are TRBV7-2 and TRBJ2-3; 9 bases are a match to TRBD1. V lost 6 bases and J lost 1; bases outside the gene matches: 8. The V gene's germline CDR1 is SGHTA and CDR2 FQGNSA. The CDR3 has 16 residues. The CDR3 spells CASRTDRGVGTDTQYF. DNA of the CDR3: TGTGCCAGCAGAACAGACAGGGGGGTCGGCACAGATACGCAGTATTTT.

Of note for this clonotype: A much larger clone is a single base away; this may be a read error. The chain is built from TRBV10-3 and TRBJ1-2; the match to TRBD1 covers 7 bases. The CDR3 is 16 residues long. Per germline, CDR1 ENHRY and CDR2 SYGVKD. With V trimmed by 1 base and J by 4 bases, 9 bases remained unmatched. DNA for the CDR3: TGTGCCATCAGTGAGTGCCTACAGGGGATAGGCTATGGCTACACCTTC. This sequence encodes CAISECLQGIGYGYTF.

This clonotype appeared many times. The genes are TRBV6-2 or TRBV6-3 and TRBJ2-3; TRBD2 aligns across 7 bases. The V segment lost 6 bases and the J segment 2 bases; nucleotides outside the gene matches: 5. The length of the CDR3 is 14 residues. The V gene's germline CDR1 is MNHEY and CDR2 SVGEGT. The CDR3 DNA reads TGTGCCAGCAGGAGAGCGGGACCCACAGATACGCAGTATTTT. It codes for CASRRAGPTDTQYF.

In this sample, this clonotype turned up a few times. DNA for the CDR3: TGCAGTGCTAGAGAGGGCAGCTTCAATCAGCCCCAGCATTTT. Its protein product is CSAREGSFNQPQHF. The rearrangement joins TRBV20-1 to TRBJ1-5; D remains unclear. The CDR3 loop spans 14 amino acids. V lost 0 bases and J 3 bases, leaving 9 bases between the germline ends. CDR1 DFQATT and CDR2 SNEGSKA come from the germline V gene (reference sequence).

This clonotype was observed many times. This sequence joins TRBV11-2 and TRBJ1-1; the D gene is possibly TRBD1 (6 bases). In germline, CDR1 is SGHAT, CDR2 FQNNGV. Trimming pared 5 bases from V and 4 bases from J, leaving 17 bases between. The CDR3 runs to 15 residues. The CDR3 spells CASSREGGTPTEAFF. The CDR3 bases are TGTGCCAGCAGCCGGGAGGGTGGGACACCCACTGAAGCTTTCTTT.

With respect to this clonotype: Possible read error: a much larger clone is one base away. The V and J genes are TRBV2 and TRBJ2-5; D ambiguous. Trimming took off 6 bases at V and 5 bases at J, with 4 bases between the two ends. CDR1 is SNHLY and CDR2 is FYNNEI in the germline V gene. This CDR3 has 10 amino acids. For the CDR3, the DNA is TGTGCCAGCAGACCCGAGACCCAGTACTTC. Translated, it gives CASRPETQYF.

This clonotype was counted between two and nine times. The gene calls are TRBV6-1 and TRBJ2-4; 9 bases agree with TRBD2. Germline V gene sequence: CDR1 MNHNS, CDR2 SASEGT. The V segment lost 6 bases and the J segment 6 bases; nucleotides outside the gene matches: 12. The CDR3 has 16 residues. CDR3 DNA sequence: TGTGCCAGCAGGGGGCCTAGCGGGAAGGCATCAAACATTCAGTACTTC. Translated, it gives CASRGPSGKASNIQYF.

The V gene is TRBV6-1, the J gene TRBJ1-1, with a weak D call TRBD1 (5 bases). The ends were cut back, 6 bases at V and 3 bases at J, with 11 bases in the middle. Per the germline V gene, CDR1 is MNHNS and CDR2 is SASEGT. The CDR3 spans 13 residues. The CDR3 sequence is CASSPGSHTEAFF. CDR3 in DNA: TGTGCCAGCAGCCCAGGGTCTCACACTGAAGCTTTCTTT.

This clonotype came up many times. The chain combines TRBV2 with TRBJ1-1; D gene unclear. Germline-derived CDR1 and CDR2 are SNHLY and FYNNEI. This CDR3 region has 12 residues. V shed 7 bases and J shed 0 bases, with 6 bases lying between them. CDR3 sequence reads: CASILLNTEAFF. CDR3 nucleotides: TGTGCCAGCATATTGTTGAACACTGAAGCTTTCTTT.